The rows below give T cell receptor beta chains drawn from one sample of a study of blood T cell repertoires in COVID-19. Some clones are missing from TCRdb's copy, which holds only in-frame ones; the method was immunoSEQ multiplex PCR. The data hold 70,000 or so clones, with about 80% observed a single time. The sequencing input was peripheral blood. The receptors shown here come from a woman between 70 and 85 years old with acute or convalescent COVID-19. Each CDR3 is given with its conserved first and last residue. D genes are given only for firm matches. The size field is filled for only some rows; it gives once, few, many or a size class.

D gene: NA
clone size: NA
J gene: TRBJ2-7
V gene: TRBV9
CDR3 protein: CASSVGAGTLNSYEQYF

D gene: TRBD1
clone size: NA
J gene: TRBJ1-2
V gene: TRBV3-1/TRBV3-2
CDR3 protein: CASSQLRRGLGYGYTF

D gene: NA
clone size: NA
J gene: TRBJ1-2
V gene: TRBV6-1
CDR3 protein: CASSEARGRRKNYGYTF

D gene: TRBD1
clone size: NA
J gene: TRBJ2-3
V gene: TRBV19
CDR3 protein: CASSPNPGQGADTQYF

D gene: NA
clone size: NA
J gene: TRBJ2-3
V gene: TRBV19
CDR3 protein: CASISPGTDTQYF

D gene: NA
clone size: NA
J gene: TRBJ2-2
V gene: TRBV18
CDR3 protein: CASSPNGQNTGELFF

D gene: TRBD1
clone size: NA
J gene: TRBJ1-2
V gene: TRBV30
CDR3 protein: CAWTLGQGNGYTF

D gene: NA
clone size: few
J gene: TRBJ1-1
V gene: TRBV5-1
CDR3 protein: CASSFGDMNTEAFF

D gene: NA
clone size: NA
J gene: TRBJ1-1
V gene: TRBV5-4
CDR3 protein: CASSLFPGTNTEAFF

D gene: TRBD1
clone size: once
J gene: TRBJ2-5
V gene: TRBV28
CDR3 protein: CASSPVRAGTGGSETQYF

D gene: NA
clone size: NA
J gene: TRBJ1-2
V gene: TRBV6-5
CDR3 protein: CASSYSALVEGGYTF

D gene: NA
clone size: NA
J gene: TRBJ2-7
V gene: TRBV7-2
CDR3 protein: CASSHRDTNYEQYF

D gene: TRBD1
clone size: once
J gene: TRBJ1-5
V gene: TRBV19
CDR3 protein: CASISQGARRNQPQHF

D gene: TRBD2
clone size: few
J gene: TRBJ2-1
V gene: TRBV19
CDR3 protein: CASSIGGGPAHNEQFF

D gene: TRBD1
clone size: NA
J gene: TRBJ1-5
V gene: TRBV5-8
CDR3 protein: CASSLDRVGRQPQHF

D gene: TRBD2
clone size: NA
J gene: TRBJ2-3
V gene: TRBV12-3/TRBV12-4
CDR3 protein: CASSERGDTQYF

D gene: NA
clone size: NA
J gene: TRBJ1-5
V gene: TRBV5-4
CDR3 protein: CASSLGGARGTNQPQHF

D gene: NA
clone size: NA
J gene: TRBJ1-3
V gene: TRBV19
CDR3 protein: CASSIVQLAGNTIYF

D gene: NA
clone size: once
J gene: TRBJ1-6
V gene: TRBV7-2
CDR3 protein: CASSLESVGSTLHF

D gene: TRBD2
clone size: NA
J gene: TRBJ2-1
V gene: TRBV10-3
CDR3 protein: CAIRPGLAGSEQFF

D gene: NA
clone size: NA
J gene: TRBJ1-3
V gene: TRBV7-9
CDR3 protein: CASSLGQGDGNTIYF

D gene: TRBD1
clone size: many
J gene: TRBJ2-7
V gene: TRBV28
CDR3 protein: CASNTGTGSYEQYF

D gene: NA
clone size: NA
J gene: TRBJ1-2
V gene: TRBV6-5
CDR3 protein: CASSSGPGEAGYGYTF

D gene: NA
clone size: NA
J gene: TRBJ1-1
V gene: TRBV19
CDR3 protein: CASSVLGQLNTEAFF

D gene: NA
clone size: NA
J gene: TRBJ1-2
V gene: TRBV4-2
CDR3 protein: CASSQDQAGTYGYTF

D gene: NA
clone size: NA
J gene: TRBJ1-1
V gene: TRBV5-4
CDR3 protein: CASSKGGSTEAFF

D gene: TRBD1
clone size: NA
J gene: TRBJ1-2
V gene: TRBV11-2
CDR3 protein: CASSPDRVGYGYTF

D gene: NA
clone size: NA
J gene: TRBJ1-5
V gene: TRBV11-3
CDR3 protein: CASSLVSHRESYSNQPQHF

D gene: NA
clone size: few
J gene: TRBJ1-4
V gene: TRBV28
CDR3 protein: CASNLQLNEKLFF

D gene: NA
clone size: NA
J gene: TRBJ2-5
V gene: TRBV5-4
CDR3 protein: CASSPRLGQETQYF

D gene: TRBD1
clone size: NA
J gene: TRBJ2-1
V gene: TRBV7-9
CDR3 protein: CASSLAPGTGGFRANEQFF

D gene: NA
clone size: NA
J gene: TRBJ1-2
V gene: TRBV6-1
CDR3 protein: CASSERGGNYGYTF

D gene: TRBD2
clone size: NA
J gene: TRBJ2-3
V gene: TRBV3-1/TRBV3-2
CDR3 protein: CASSQDPGSGRLNTQYF

D gene: TRBD1
clone size: NA
J gene: TRBJ2-7
V gene: TRBV6-4
CDR3 protein: CASLCPGTGAQPDYEQYF

D gene: TRBD1
clone size: NA
J gene: TRBJ2-1
V gene: TRBV7-2
CDR3 protein: CASSLTGTGGNEQFF

D gene: TRBD2
clone size: NA
J gene: TRBJ2-1
V gene: TRBV10-3
CDR3 protein: CATLEAGRNEQFF

D gene: NA
clone size: NA
J gene: TRBJ2-2
V gene: TRBV19
CDR3 protein: CASSIVGTLNTGELFF

D gene: TRBD1
clone size: few
J gene: TRBJ1-4
V gene: TRBV7-9
CDR3 protein: CASSFSGQGNEKLFF

D gene: NA
clone size: few
J gene: TRBJ1-1
V gene: TRBV30
CDR3 protein: CASRQDVEAFF

D gene: NA
clone size: NA
J gene: TRBJ2-5
V gene: TRBV19
CDR3 protein: CASSPFVTETQYF

D gene: NA
clone size: once
J gene: TRBJ1-2
V gene: TRBV10-3
CDR3 protein: CAISDEVPPNYGYTF

D gene: NA
clone size: NA
J gene: TRBJ2-7
V gene: TRBV20-1
CDR3 protein: CSANRGGEQYF

D gene: TRBD1
clone size: NA
J gene: TRBJ2-3
V gene: TRBV28
CDR3 protein: CASSKDRVVDTQYF

D gene: NA
clone size: NA
J gene: TRBJ1-5
V gene: TRBV12-3/TRBV12-4
CDR3 protein: CASSFMERQPQHF